The present TCR beta chain was sequenced within a study of early T cells in non-severe SARS-CoV-2 infection. Across the study: Bulk RNA from unsorted whole blood was sequenced; chains were unpaired.

Individual cDNA molecules received unique molecular identifiers during library preparation. A single record per CDR3 protein comes from TCRdb applying MiXCR to the 5' RACE reads. The table records some 40,000 distinct CDR3 sequences, about 4.9% of them present only once. Regarding the study as a whole: The matching step, a VDJdb search, favored anti-spike CD8 responses and missed private and CD4 specificities.

There are a few counts of this clonotype. Its target is unknown. CDR1 and CDR2 from the germline V gene are SGHTA and FQGNSA. Germline trimming cut 5 bases from V and 4 bases from J; bases unmatched to any gene: 3. The CDR3 covers 15 residues. This receptor was identified in an adult who was a healthcare worker with PCR-confirmed SARS-CoV-2 infection or an uninfected control (not recorded which). Sequenced: whole blood. The chain combines TRBV7-2 with TRBJ2-7; 15 nucleotides match TRBD2. The chain's CDR3 is CASSVGLAGGYEQYF. The CDR3 nucleotides read TGTGCCAGCAGCGTGGGACTAGCGGGGGGTTACGAGCAGTACTTC.